Shown below are 19 T cell receptor beta chains from a single sample sequenced in a study of a mutant IDH1 vaccine in newly diagnosed glioma. Sequenced by immunoSEQ multiplex PCR; TCRdb stores in-frame clones only, minus some. In the table there are approximately 66,000 clones, 80% to 90% of which are singletons. Time point of the sample: week 35, safety follow-up. It was 300 ug of mutant IDH1 20-mer peptide that made up each vaccine dose, given with topical imiquimod. Which antigens these TCRs recognize remains unknown. Sequencing was performed on PBMCs, taken from a glioma patient whose treatment included an IDH1 peptide vaccine. The receptors were sampled from a man aged 25-40 years with glioma.

In this sample, this clone turned up a few times. This rearrangement joins TRBV5-1 to TRBJ1-1; D not certain. This CDR3 has 13 residues. Germline loops: CDR1 SGHRS, CDR2 YFSETQ. The V gene lost 7 bases and the J gene lost 1 base, with 11 bases spanning the gap. The DNA for the CDR3 is TGCGCCAGCGCAAGCTCCACGAACACTGAAGCTTTCTTT. This codes for CASASSTNTEAFF.

This sequence joins TRBV28 and TRBJ2-3, with a weak D call TRBD2 (5 bases). Deletions cut 3 bases from V and 0 bases from J, with 16 bases between. The germline V gene encodes CDR1 MDHEN and CDR2 SYDVKM. This CDR3 contains 17 residues. The CDR3 is CASSFPIAPTSTDTQYF. The DNA for the CDR3 is TGTGCCAGCAGTTTCCCTATAGCGCCAACTAGCACAGATACGCAGTATTTT.

J is TRBJ1-2 and V is TRBV10-2; D remains ambiguous. This CDR3 contains 16 residues. V lost 2 bases and J lost 3, with 16 bases in between. Germline CDR1 WSHSY, CDR2 SAAADI. This chain's CDR3 is CASSEDLSTIHYGYTF. The CDR3 bases are TGCGCCAGCAGTGAGGATCTGTCAACCATTCACTATGGCTACACCTTC.

This chain uses TRBV9 with TRBJ1-1; 8 positions match TRBD1. This CDR3 contains 13 residues. Unmatched junction bases numbered 5, after V lost 4 bases and J lost 6 bases. The V gene's germline CDR1 is SGDLS and CDR2 YYNGEE. CDR3 loop: CASSSRQGSEAFF. The CDR3 DNA follows: TGTGCCAGCAGCTCTCGACAGGGGTCTGAAGCTTTCTTT.

The CDR3 region has the DNA TGTGCCAGCAGCAGGGAAATCTCCTACGAGCAGTACTTC. Amino acids: CASSREISYEQYF. The rearrangement uses TRBV27 and TRBJ2-7; a possible D gene is TRBD1 (5 bases). Trimming pared 6 bases from V and 0 bases from J, leaving 9 bases between. Germline V gives CDR1 MNHEY, CDR2 SMNVEV (reference sequence). The length of the CDR3 is 13 residues.

The J gene is TRBJ2-3, the V gene TRBV7-9; 8 bases align to TRBD1. Germline CDR1 and CDR2: SEHNR and FQNEAQ (reference sequence). The CDR3 totals 17 residues. Unmatched junction bases numbered 16, after V lost 8 bases and J lost 3 bases. The DNA for the CDR3 is TGTGCCAGCCTCTTACCCAGGGGGCGTCTAGGGACAGATACGCAGTATTTT. It encodes CASLLPRGRLGTDTQYF.

As for this clone: Other DNA sequences of this sample code for an identical CDR3. The chain employs TRBV19 and TRBJ1-6; 8 bases are shared with TRBD1. From germline, CDR1 is LNHDA and CDR2 SQIVND (reference sequence). This CDR3 region has 14 residues. Unmatched junction bases numbered 2, after V lost 7 bases and J lost 3 bases. DNA of the CDR3: TGTGCCAGTACCACAGGGGGCTATAATTCACCCCTCCACTTT. Amino acid sequence: CASTTGGYNSPLHF.

There are a few counts of this clone. This chain connects TRBV5-1 to TRBJ1-1; 8 nucleotides agree with TRBD1. Trimming at V came to 5 bases and at J to 1 base, leaving 1 base not matched to a gene. CDR3 length: 13 amino acids. Germline CDR1 is SGHRS and CDR2 is YFSETQ. Here the CDR3 DNA reads TGCGCCAGCAGGGGGACAGGGAACACTGAAGCTTTCTTT. Translated: CASRGTGNTEAFF.

The chain links TRBV5-4 to TRBJ2-2; D gene unclear. The CDR3 totals 16 residues. V shed 0 bases and J shed 5 bases, with 14 bases lying between them. Germline CDR1 is SGHNT and CDR2 is YYREEE (reference sequence). As DNA, the CDR3 is TGTGCCAGCAGCTTGGGTTTGAAACTCGGGACCGGGGAGCTGTTTTTT. Translated, it gives CASSLGLKLGTGELFF.

The gene calls are TRBV27 and TRBJ2-3; 7 positions match TRBD1. The V and J ends lost 3 bases and 0 bases, in that order; junction bases with no gene match: 3. This CDR3 comprises 15 residues. Germline-derived CDR1 and CDR2 are MNHEY and SMNVEV (reference sequence). CDR3 sequence reads: CASSFRGYSTDTQYF. The DNA for the CDR3 is TGTGCCAGCAGTTTCAGGGGGTATAGCACAGATACGCAGTATTTT.

The chain joins TRBV7-9 to TRBJ1-6; D unresolved. CDR3 length: 14 amino acids. Trimming pared 3 bases from V and 4 bases from J, leaving 7 bases between. Germline V gene data show CDR1 as SEHNR and CDR2 as FQNEAQ (reference sequence). This chain's CDR3 is CASSFDGYNSPLHF. The DNA of the CDR3 is TGTGCCAGCAGCTTCGACGGATATAATTCACCCCTCCACTTT.

This clone came up a few times. V gene TRBV7-2 combines with J gene TRBJ1-2, with D maybe TRBD1 (6 bases). V was pared by 2 bases and J by 4 bases, with 11 bases between. CDR1 and CDR2 (germline): SGHTA, FQGNSA. This CDR3 spans 14 amino acids. DNA for the CDR3: TGTGCCAGCAGCTTAATCGGACAGCCCTATGGCTACACCTTC. Protein: CASSLIGQPYGYTF.

The gene calls are TRBV4-1 and TRBJ1-5; weak D call: TRBD1 (5 bases). V lost 3 bases and J lost 9, with 12 bases in between. Germline CDR1 is MGHRA and CDR2 is YSYEKL. The CDR3 is made up of 13 amino acids. In DNA form, the CDR3 reads TGCGCCAGCAGCCAGCAGGGTCTCGGGCCCCAGCATTTT. Translating gives CASSQQGLGPQHF.

The chain has TRBV2 and TRBJ1-2; D remains unclear. V lost 8 bases and J 5 bases, leaving 15 bases between the germline ends. Germline-derived CDR1 and CDR2 are SNHLY and FYNNEI. This CDR3 region has 13 residues. CDR3: CASDDQGRYGYTF. For the CDR3, the DNA is TGTGCCAGCGACGACCAAGGTCGATATGGCTACACCTTC.

The chain has TRBV5-1 and TRBJ1-1; D is perhaps TRBD1 (5 bases). The germline CDR1 and CDR2 sequences are SGHRS and YFSETQ. The CDR3 contains 14 residues. V was shortened by 3 bases and J by 1 base, with 10 bases between the two germline ends. CDR3 protein: CASSSTTENTEAFF. CDR3 DNA: TGCGCCAGCAGCTCGACGACAGAGAACACTGAAGCTTTCTTT.

This chain uses TRBV10-3 with TRBJ1-4; perhaps TRBD1 as D (5 bases). The CDR3 runs 14 residues. V shed 2 bases and J shed 12 bases, with 16 bases lying between them. Germline-derived CDR1 and CDR2 are ENHRY and SYGVKD. The CDR3 protein is CAISEGRALTELFF. DNA of the CDR3: TGTGCCATCAGTGAGGGCAGGGCGTTGACGGAACTGTTTTTT.

V gene TRBV27 combines with J gene TRBJ1-6; D may be TRBD1 (5 bases). CDR1 and CDR2 (germline): MNHEY, SMNVEV (reference sequence). The CDR3 loop spans 15 amino acids. V lost 5 bases to trimming and J lost 6 bases, with 14 bases between them. The CDR3 DNA follows: TGTGCCAGCAGTCCCGGGGGGGGAGGTAATTCACCCCTCCACTTT. This translates into CASSPGGGGNSPLHF.

The chain employs TRBV6-5 and TRBJ1-2; 7 bases match TRBD1. From germline, CDR1 is MNHEY and CDR2 SVGAGI. Losses at the gene ends were 5 bases for V and 7 bases for J; bases not matched to a gene: 10. This CDR3 is built from 14 residues. Here the CDR3 DNA reads TGTGCCAGCAGTATTAGGGGGCCAATAGGTGGCTACACCTTC. As protein: CASSIRGPIGGYTF.

The chain is built from TRBV21-1 and TRBJ1-4. TRBV21-1 is recorded as a pseudogene. The CDR3 has 17 residues. The DNA for the CDR3 is TGTGCCAGCAGCCAGAAGACCCTCACCAGAACTAATGAAAAACTGTTTTTT. Translation: CASSQKTLTRTNEKLFF.